One sample yielded the 14 T cell receptor beta chains listed below, sequenced in a study of cytomegalovirus exposure and HLA in healthy donors. A multiplex PCR was run with 60 Vbeta primers and 13 Jbeta primers. Method: immunoSEQ multiplex PCR; TCRdb's copy keeps in-frame clones and lacks some. The table shows 180,000 or so clones, with around 78% occurring only once. Sequencing used PBMCs. The receptor source for this set is a young man in good health and CMV-seronegative.

This clone has a handful of counts. The chain couples TRBV11-2 to TRBJ2-1, with D perhaps TRBD2 (5 bases). V lost 2 bases and J lost 4, with 12 bases in between. The CDR3 is 15 residues long. Germline V gene lookup returns CDR1 SGHAT and CDR2 FQNNGV. The CDR3 nucleotides are TGTGCCAGCAGCTTATTACGGGGAGTATACAATGAGCAGTTCTTC. It encodes CASSLLRGVYNEQFF.

The rearrangement uses TRBV2 and TRBJ2-7; D gene ambiguous. This CDR3 comprises 13 residues. Trimming removed 8 bases at V and 9 bases at J, with 20 bases between. Germline V gives CDR1 SNHLY, CDR2 FYNNEI. CDR3 in DNA: TGTGCCAGCGGTGGCGTCTCCGTTTTTGGGCAGTACTTC. Residues: CASGGVSVFGQYF.

The V call is TRBV5-6, the J call TRBJ1-4; D is ambiguous. Between the trimmed V and J ends, which lost 7 bases and 10 bases, there was a span of 23 bases. The CDR3 consists of 15 residues. In germline, CDR1 is SGHDT, CDR2 YYEEEE. DNA for the CDR3: TGTGCCAGCGCCTCGGTGGGGAATCTCGAGGGAAAACTGTTTTTT. Its translation: CASASVGNLEGKLFF. Full variable domain (rest looked up from reference TRBV5-6 and TRBJ1-4): DAGVTQSPTHLIKTRGQQVTLRCSPKSGHDTVSWYQQALGQGPQFIFQYYEEEERQRGNFPDRFSGHQFPNYSSELNVNALLLGDSALYLCASASVGNLEGKLFFGSGTQLSVL.

The chain joins TRBV11-2 to TRBJ2-5, with 7 bases identical to TRBD2. The CDR3 consists of 14 residues. Germline CDR1 is SGHAT and CDR2 is FQNNGV. V dropped 1 base and J dropped 1; count of bases not matched to a gene: 0. CDR3 bases: TGTGCCAGCAGCTTAGCGGGGGGCCAAGAGACCCAGTACTTC. As protein: CASSLAGGQETQYF.

This clone has more than one count but fewer than ten. The chain couples TRBV7-3 to TRBJ2-3, with D perhaps matching TRBD1 (6 bases). CDR3 length: 16 residues. Trimming removed 1 base from V and 3 bases from J, with 14 bases in between. Germline V gene sequence: CDR1 SGHTA, CDR2 FQGTGA. The CDR3 DNA sequence: TGTGCCAGCAGCTTAATCAGGCAGGGGCATACAGATACGCAGTATTTT. Protein sequence: CASSLIRQGHTDTQYF.

This clone was counted only a few times. The chain couples TRBV28 to TRBJ1-1; perhaps TRBD1 as D (5 bases). The CDR3 is 16 residues long. Trimming took 9 bases from V and 0 from J, leaving 20 bases between them. Germline CDR1 reads MDHEN; CDR2 reads SYDVKM. CDR3 in amino acids: CASPPPRGSVNTEAFF. In DNA, the CDR3 is TGTGCCAGTCCCCCCCCACGGGGGTCAGTGAACACTGAAGCTTTCTTT.

V gene TRBV18 combines with J gene TRBJ1-1; possible D gene TRBD1, 5 bases. CDR3 length: 16 residues. The germline V gene encodes CDR1 KGHSH and CDR2 LQKENI. Between the trimmed V and J ends, which lost 3 bases and 2 bases, there was a span of 16 bases. This CDR3 is CASSPRDLEGNTEAFF. In nucleotides, the CDR3 is TGTGCCAGCTCACCGAGGGACCTGGAGGGTAACACTGAAGCTTTCTTT. The full variable domain, completed using reference TRBV18 and TRBJ1-1, is NAGVMQNPRHLVRRRGQEARLRCSPMKGHSHVYWYRQLPEEGLKFMVYLQKENIIDESGMPKERFSAEFPKEGPSILRIQQVVRGDSAAYFCASSPRDLEGNTEAFFGQGTRLTVV.

The J gene is TRBJ2-7, the V gene TRBV28; perhaps TRBD1 as D (6 bases). CDR1 and CDR2 from the germline V gene are MDHEN and SYDVKM. The V gene lost 6 bases and the J gene lost 6 bases, with 12 bases spanning the gap. The length of the CDR3 is 12 residues. CDR3 DNA sequence: TGTGCCAGCAGGTCCGTACAGGGCGAGCAGTACTTC. Its protein product is CASRSVQGEQYF.

This clone came up a few times. The gene calls are TRBV2 and TRBJ1-4; D call uncertain. From germline, CDR1 is SNHLY and CDR2 FYNNEI. Trimming removed 5 bases at V and 7 bases at J, with 8 bases between. The CDR3 contains 12 residues. The CDR3 region has the DNA TGTGCCAGCAGTTCCGTCGGTGAAAAACTGTTTTTT. Translating it yields CASSSVGEKLFF.

This chain uses TRBV5-1 with TRBJ1-1, with 7 bases that match TRBD1. J gave up 0 bases and V 0 bases, and 2 bases lay outside the gene matches. The germline CDR1 and CDR2 sequences are SGHRS and YFSETQ. This CDR3 is 15 amino acids long. DNA of the CDR3: TGCGCCAGCAGCTTGGCCGGGACAGTGAACACTGAAGCTTTCTTT. This encodes CASSLAGTVNTEAFF.

The J gene is TRBJ2-7, the V gene TRBV28, with D possibly matching TRBD1 (5 bases). Germline-derived CDR1 and CDR2 are MDHEN and SYDVKM. Deletions cut 8 bases from V and 2 bases from J, with 10 bases between. CDR3 size: 12 residues. CDR3 nucleotides: TGTGCCAGCTCAGAAGGGGCCTACGAGCAGTACTTC. Encoded protein: CASSEGAYEQYF.

The J gene is TRBJ2-1, the V gene TRBV12-5; a possible D gene is TRBD2 (5 bases). V lost 0 bases, J lost 0 bases, and 9 bases lay in between. The germline V gene encodes CDR1 LGHNT and CDR2 FRNRAP. The CDR3 runs to 16 residues. This CDR3 reads CASGLVGRASYNEQFF. The DNA for the CDR3 is TGTGCTAGTGGTTTGGTAGGGCGGGCCTCCTACAATGAGCAGTTCTTC.

CDR3 sequence (DNA): TGTGCCAGTAGGCCCCGGGAGAGCCCCTACAATGAGCAGTTCTTC. Its protein is CASRPRESPYNEQFF. V is TRBV19 and J is TRBJ2-1; possible D gene TRBD2, 6 bases. The CDR3 loop spans 15 amino acids. The germline CDR1 and CDR2 sequences are LNHDA and SQIVND (reference sequence). V was pared by 6 bases and J by 2 bases, with 14 bases between.

The chain links TRBV2 to TRBJ2-7, with 7 nucleotides matching TRBD2. Per the germline V gene, CDR1 is SNHLY and CDR2 is FYNNEI. V lost 4 bases, J lost 0 bases, and 6 bases stayed unmatched. The CDR3 is made up of 15 amino acids. CDR3 sequence (DNA): TGTGCCAGCAGTGGGGCTAGCGGCAACTCCTACGAGCAGTACTTC. It specifies CASSGASGNSYEQYF. Full variable domain (remainder filled in from reference TRBV2 and TRBJ2-7): EPEVTQTPSHQVTQMGQEVILRCVPISNHLYFYWYRQILGQKVEFLVSFYNNEISEKSEIFDDQFSVERPDGSNFTLKIRSTKLEDSAMYFCASSGASGNSYEQYFGPGTRLTVT.